This TCR beta chain appears in the sequencing data of a study of cytomegalovirus exposure and HLA in healthy donors. Broader study findings: For most TCR beta V segments, an earlier analysis put the productive rate at about 87% or about 30% of the time. Associated with HLA alleles at 0.05 false discovery rate in a later analysis were 15,000 to 20,000 TCR beta sequences.

V gave up 10 bases and J gave up 9 bases; unmatched junction bases: 15. The CDR3 extends over 13 amino acids. The germline V gene has CDR1 MNHNY and CDR2 SVGAGI (reference sequence). Note on this clone: The antigen is undetermined.

In the PCR, 60 Vbeta and 13 Jbeta primers were used. The table came from immunoSEQ multiplex PCR; TCRdb's copy has only in-frame clones and leaves some out. The top ten clones hold about 2.2% of a sample with over 150,000 clones, 80% to 85% of them seen once. The chain recombines TRBV6-6 with TRBJ2-7; TRBD1 matches 7 bases. Sequenced sample: PBMCs. The TCR sequence derives from a woman aged 30 to 39 in good health and CMV-seronegative. CDR3 bases: TGTGCCACCCAGACAGGGACGGCTTCGGGGCAGTACTTC. Residues: CATQTGTASGQYF.